This TCR beta chain stems from a study of tumor-infiltrating lymphocytes in primary liver carcinoma. About the research overall: Lesions, classed as T1-T3 N0M0, spanned 4.2 to 10 cm across.

As regards this clonotype: A read error may produce the germline difference seen at one junction end.

TCR beta cDNA came from about 470 ng total RNA, primed with a constant-region primer. A slightly modified ARM-PCR protocol with three nested multiplex PCR rounds produced these TCR beta libraries. The opening two PCR rounds, around 9 cycles each, paired TRBV1-TRBV30 forward primers with a C-beta reverse primer. TCRdb redid the calling of the multiplex PCR reads with MiXCR, one entry per CDR3 protein. The sample lists 55,000 to 65,000 distinct CDR3 sequences, over 65% occurring once. RNA and DNA were co-extracted from 20-30 mg of unsorted bulk tissue. The CDR3 contains 15 residues. Germline lookup yields CDR1 SGHAT and CDR2 FQDESV (reference sequence).

The sample taken for sequencing was liver tumor tissue from sampling region 2. Subset specified: tumor region T2, inferior pole. The chain has TRBV11-1 and TRBJ2-1; perhaps TRBD1 as D (5 bases). The sequence came from a middle-aged man with primary liver carcinoma and hepatitis B virus infection. Written as DNA, the CDR3 is TGTGCCAGCACCTTAAAGTCAGGGTCCTACAGTGAGCACTTCTTC. Translated: CASTLKSGSYSEHFF. Looking up the rest from reference TRBV11-1 and TRBJ2-1 gives the full variable domain: EAEVAQSPRYKITEKSQAVAFWCDPISGHATLYWYRQILGQGPELLVQFQDESVVDDSQLPKDRFSAERLKGVDSTLKIQPAELGDSAMYLCASTLKSGSYSEHFFGPGTRLTVL.